This TCR beta chain stems from a study of CD8+ T cells in alopecia areata. About the research overall: Twice daily, treated patients received 5 to 10 mg of oral tofacitinib. Findings and limits, study-wide: Patients displayed less clarity in TCR sharing than mice, a finding possibly related to HLA. Clonality was higher in lesional than normal scalp, especially in alopecia totalis/universalis.

Obtained from alopecia areata patients were lesional scalp punch biopsies along with peripheral blood. This clone was picked up a small number of times. Antigen unknown. After isolation, RNA underwent reverse transcription to generate cDNA as the sequencing template. Data came from immunoSEQ multiplex PCR; TCRdb stores just in-frame clones and leaves some out. The sample lists over 100,000 clones, around 49% occurring once. The CDR3 length is 15 residues. V was shortened by 1 base and J by 0 bases, with 9 bases between the two germline ends. Germline V gene data show CDR1 as SGHVS and CDR2 as FQNEAQ. Here the sequenced sample was CD8+ T cells sorted from blood, taken at week 0. This TCR derives from a human donor with alopecia areata. This sequence joins TRBV7-8 and TRBJ2-5; a possible D gene is TRBD1 (5 bases). The CDR3 DNA is TGTGCCAGCAGCTTAGGACAGCTGTACCAAGAGACCCAGTACTTC. Translating it yields CASSLGQLYQETQYF.